One sample yielded the 8 T cell receptor beta chains listed below, sequenced in a study of OX40 agonist ivuxolimab in advanced cancers. Assay used: immunoSEQ multiplex PCR; TCRdb lists only in-frame clones, some missing. The data contain approximately 76,000 clones, almost 85% of them singletons. The input for sequencing was CD4+ or CD8+ T cells sorted from blood, taken in a trial of the OX40 agonist ivuxolimab. Every receptor here comes from an adult with an advanced solid tumor such as melanoma, head and neck, liver or kidney cancer.

The J gene is TRBJ2-3, the V gene TRBV13; weak D call: TRBD1 (6 bases). The CDR3 totals 13 residues. V was cut by 6 bases and J by 5 bases, with 12 bases left in between. Per the germline V gene, CDR1 is PRHDT and CDR2 is FYEKMQ (reference sequence). The chain's CDR3 is CASSPPGVDTQYF. CDR3 sequence (DNA): TGTGCCAGCAGTCCCCCAGGGGTAGATACGCAGTATTTT.

The V gene is TRBV7-9, the J gene TRBJ2-3, with D possibly TRBD2 on 6 matching bases. Germline V gives CDR1 SEHNR, CDR2 FQNEAQ (reference sequence). V was cut by 5 bases and J by 10 bases, with 16 bases left in between. The CDR3 has 13 residues. CDR3 sequence: CASSVAREAAQYF. CDR3 nucleotide sequence: TGTGCCAGCAGCGTGGCCAGGGAGGCCGCGCAGTATTTT.

The gene calls are TRBV7-2 and TRBJ1-5; 8 nucleotides match TRBD1. V gave up 6 bases and J gave up 1 base; unmatched junction bases: 8. CDR3 length: 16 residues. Germline V lookup: CDR1 SGHTA, CDR2 FQGNSA. CDR3 coding DNA: TGTGCCAGCAGTCGTTCAGACAGGGGAAGCAATCAGCCCCAGCATTTT. This translates into CASSRSDRGSNQPQHF.

The gene calls are TRBV5-6 and TRBJ1-6; 8 bases map to TRBD1. There are 17 residues in the CDR3. Germline-derived CDR1 and CDR2 are SGHDT and YYEEEE. V lost 4 bases to trimming and J lost 0 bases; unmatched junction nucleotides: 6. This CDR3 reads CASSGYRGSSYNSPLHF. CDR3 DNA: TGTGCCAGCAGCGGATACAGGGGGAGCTCCTATAATTCACCCCTCCACTTT.

V and J are TRBV5-1 and TRBJ2-1; 10 bases are a match to TRBD2. Losses at the gene ends were 3 bases for V and 4 bases for J; bases not matched to a gene: 4. Germline V gene lookup returns CDR1 SGHRS and CDR2 YFSETQ. CDR3 length: 15 residues. The CDR3 loop reads CASSSASGGYNEQFF. CDR3 sequence (DNA): TGCGCCAGCAGCTCCGCTAGCGGGGGATACAATGAGCAGTTCTTC. Supplemented by reference TRBV5-1 and TRBJ2-1, the full variable domain reads KAGVTQTPRYLIKTRGQQVTLSCSPISGHRSVSWYQQTPGQGLQFLFEYFSETQRNKGNFPGRFSGRQFSNSRSEMNVSTLELGDSALYLCASSSASGGYNEQFFGPGTRLTVL.

The genes are TRBV5-1 and TRBJ1-2; D might be TRBD1 (6 bases). The germline V gene encodes CDR1 SGHRS and CDR2 YFSETQ. The CDR3 is 17 residues long. V was pared by 0 bases and J by 6 bases, with 21 bases between. The CDR3 sequence: CASSLDLGGGVNDGYTF. CDR3 bases: TGCGCCAGCAGCTTGGATCTAGGGGGAGGGGTGAACGATGGCTACACCTTC.

The rearrangement links TRBV5-6 to TRBJ1-2; no definite D call. The CDR3 has 13 residues. V was shortened by 4 bases and J by 5 bases, with 12 bases between the two germline ends. Germline-derived CDR1 and CDR2 are SGHDT and YYEEEE. CDR3 DNA sequence: TGTGCCAGCAGCCCCAACTTTGAGTATGGCTACACCTTC. Amino acids: CASSPNFEYGYTF. Combining the CDR3 with reference TRBV5-6 and TRBJ1-2 gives the whole variable domain DAGVTQSPTHLIKTRGQQVTLRCSPKSGHDTVSWYQQALGQGPQFIFQYYEEEERQRGNFPDRFSGHQFPNYSSELNVNALLLGDSALYLCASSPNFEYGYTFGSGTRLTVV.

The chain couples TRBV6-1 to TRBJ1-2; 9 bases map to TRBD1. Per the germline V gene, CDR1 is MNHNS and CDR2 is SASEGT. J was trimmed by 8 bases and V by 6 bases; bases with no gene match: 10. The CDR3 sequence is 14 residues long. Here the CDR3 reads CASRETGQGHGYTF. In nucleotides, the CDR3 is TGTGCCAGCAGAGAGACGGGACAGGGCCACGGCTACACCTTC.